Below, 25 T cell receptor beta chains from the same sample are listed, as sequenced in a study of T cell responses to AZD1222 COVID-19 vaccine. Libraries were prepared by immunoSEQ multiplex PCR; TCRdb keeps only in-frame clonotypes and omits some of them. This table holds about 270,000 clones, almost 95% found once. Sequencing used peripheral blood, obtained 28 days after the second AZD1222 dose. The receptors derive from an adult who received the AZD1222 COVID-19 vaccine.

This chain uses TRBV4-3 with TRBJ2-6; D assignment may be TRBD1 or TRBD2 (6 bases each). Trimming removed 1 base from V and 2 bases from J, with 21 bases in between. Per germline, CDR1 LGHNA and CDR2 YSLEER. The CDR3 is 20 amino acids. The CDR3 here is CASSQGSSGALGAGANVLTF. CDR3 DNA sequence: TGCGCCAGCAGCCAAGGAAGTTCGGGGGCCCTAGGGGCTGGGGCCAACGTCCTGACTTTC.

The CDR3 nucleotides are TGTGCCAGCAGCGTAGCCGGGACAGTCTCCTACGAGCAGTACTTC. Translation: CASSVAGTVSYEQYF. V is TRBV11-2 and J is TRBJ2-7, with 7 bases aligning to TRBD1. There are 15 residues in the CDR3. V was pared by 5 bases and J by 0 bases, with 7 bases of the junction left unmatched. Germline V lookup: CDR1 SGHAT, CDR2 FQNNGV.

The chain carries TRBV7-8 and TRBJ1-1; 10 bases are a match to TRBD1. The CDR3 is 14 amino acids. Trimming removed 5 bases from V and 5 bases from J; junction bases left unmatched: 5. The V gene's germline CDR1 is SGHVS and CDR2 FQNEAQ. The CDR3 is CASSPDRGLTEAFF. The CDR3, as DNA: TGTGCCAGCAGCCCAGACAGGGGGCTTACTGAAGCTTTCTTT.

This chain links TRBV19 with TRBJ1-2; D might be TRBD1 (6 bases). This CDR3 has 18 residues. Looked up from germline, CDR1 is LNHDA and CDR2 is SQIVND (reference sequence). V was pared by 7 bases and J by 4 bases, with 28 bases between. The DNA of the CDR3 is TGTGCCAGTACCCCCTCCAGGGGAAAGGAGTCCTCCTTCTATGGCTACACCTTC. Translation: CASTPSRGKESSFYGYTF.

Regarding this clone: This specimen includes other DNA sequences encoding the same CDR3. This chain joins TRBV18 and TRBJ2-3; 9 bases are shared with TRBD1. The germline CDR1 and CDR2 sequences are KGHSH and LQKENI. This CDR3 is 14 amino acids long. The trim removed 4 bases at V and 1 base at J, leaving 0 bases unmatched. The CDR3: CASSRDRGTDTQYF. CDR3 nucleotides: TGTGCCAGCTCACGGGACAGGGGCACAGATACGCAGTATTTT.

The V call is TRBV7-9, the J call TRBJ2-1; D perhaps matches TRBD2 (5 bases). V was shortened by 5 bases and J by 4 bases, with 9 bases between the two germline ends. CDR3 length equals 13 residues. CDR1 is SEHNR, CDR2 FQNEAQ, per germline (reference sequence). The CDR3 reads CASSPGFYNEQFF. In nucleotides, the CDR3 is TGTGCCAGCAGCCCGGGATTTTACAATGAGCAGTTCTTC.

The chain recombines TRBV5-1 with TRBJ2-6; D is unresolved. Germline loops: CDR1 SGHRS, CDR2 YFSETQ. V shed 5 bases and J shed 0 bases, with 6 bases lying between them. This CDR3 has 14 residues. The chain's CDR3 is CASRETSGANVLTF. CDR3 in DNA: TGCGCCAGCAGGGAGACCTCTGGGGCCAACGTCCTGACTTTC.

The chain couples TRBV5-1 to TRBJ1-1; possibly TRBD1 for D (5 bases). Trimming shortened V by 4 bases and J by 4 bases, and 11 bases separated the two germline ends. The CDR3 loop spans 13 amino acids. Germline values: CDR1 SGHRS, CDR2 YFSETQ. CDR3 DNA sequence: TGCGCCAGCAGCCATACAGGAGGCACTGAAGCTTTCTTT. It yields the protein CASSHTGGTEAFF.

The V gene is TRBV28, the J gene TRBJ1-5; D not resolved. Trimming shortened V by 4 bases and J by 5 bases, and 18 bases separated the two germline ends. The CDR3 length is 16 residues. The V gene's germline CDR1 is MDHEN and CDR2 SYDVKM. The CDR3 nucleotides are TGTGCCAGCAGTTCCCTAACCCGGACCAACCATCAGCCCCAGCATTTT. Translation: CASSSLTRTNHQPQHF.

The J gene is TRBJ2-7, the V gene TRBV6-5; D ambiguous. This CDR3 spans 13 amino acids. CDR1 is MNHEY, CDR2 SVGAGI, per germline. V was pared by 5 bases and J by 2 bases, with 10 bases between. CDR3 amino acids: CASSPSPTYEQYF. CDR3 nucleotides: TGTGCCAGCAGTCCCAGCCCAACCTACGAGCAGTACTTC.

This clone showed up just once. The CDR3 DNA sequence: TGCGCCAGCAGCTTGATAGGGGGTGGCTATGGCTACACCTTC. Amino acids: CASSLIGGGYGYTF. The J gene is TRBJ1-2, the V gene TRBV5-1; D is possibly TRBD1 (6 bases). Germline V gene data show CDR1 as SGHRS and CDR2 as YFSETQ. V was cut by 1 base and J by 4 bases, with 11 bases left in between. This CDR3 spans 14 amino acids. Supplemented by reference TRBV5-1 and TRBJ1-2, the full variable domain reads KAGVTQTPRYLIKTRGQQVTLSCSPISGHRSVSWYQQTPGQGLQFLFEYFSETQRNKGNFPGRFSGRQFSNSRSEMNVSTLELGDSALYLCASSLIGGGYGYTFGSGTRLTVV.

This chain connects TRBV28 to TRBJ1-2; D perhaps matches TRBD1 (5 bases). Trimming cost V 2 bases and J 5 bases, with 18 bases left between them. CDR1 and CDR2 (germline): MDHEN, SYDVKM. The CDR3 is 16 amino acids. The CDR3 DNA sequence: TGTGCCAGCAGTTTAACGGGGAGGGGTTCCGCTTATGGCTACACCTTC. It yields the protein CASSLTGRGSAYGYTF.

In its sample, this clone was seen once. V and J are TRBV7-6 and TRBJ2-7; perhaps TRBD1 as D (5 bases). Germline V CDR1 and CDR2: SGHVS, FNYEAQ. The V end was cut by 5 bases, the J end by 5 bases, with 13 bases between. The CDR3 is 13 amino acids. The CDR3 protein is CASSIGRQNEQYF. CDR3 coding DNA: TGTGCCAGCAGCATAGGTAGACAGAACGAGCAGTACTTC.

As for this clone: One end of the junction does not line up with germline, which may come from a read error. The V and J genes are TRBV7-7 and TRBJ2-7; 12 bases line up with TRBD1. There are 15 residues in the CDR3. Germline assignment: CDR1 SSHAT and CDR2 FNYEAQ (reference sequence). DNA for the CDR3: TGTGCTAGCAGCTTGGGGACAGGGGGCACTTACGAGCAGTACTTC. Its protein product is CASSLGTGGTYEQYF.

Concerning this clone itself: At one end the junction does not follow the germline gene, possibly because of a read error. This chain connects TRBV27 to TRBJ1-1, with a tentative D call TRBD1 (6 bases). The CDR3 runs to 13 residues. The germline CDR1 and CDR2 sequences are MNHEY and SMNVEV (reference sequence). The CDR3 nucleotides read TGTGCCAGCAGTTTCTCTCAGGGGTCTACAGGAAGCTTT. It translates to CASSFSQGSTGSF.

The rearrangement links TRBV6-1 to TRBJ1-2, with D hard to call. Trimming shortened V by 3 bases and J by 6 bases, and 14 bases separated the two germline ends. The germline gives CDR1 MNHNS, CDR2 SASEGT. CDR3 length: 14 amino acids. The CDR3 here is CASSERLGRDGYTF. CDR3 nucleotides: TGTGCCAGCAGTGAGAGGTTAGGGAGGGATGGCTACACCTTC.

This chain joins TRBV3-1 (or the pseudogene TRBV3-2) and TRBJ2-7; 8 bases align to TRBD1. CDR1 is LGHDT and CDR2 is YNNKEL in the germline V gene (reference sequence). Trimming cost V 4 bases and J 3 bases; bases outside gene matches: 8. This CDR3 is 15 amino acids long. The CDR3 region has the DNA TGTGCCAGCAGCCTCTTCCGGACAGGGAACTACGAGCAGTACTTC. Its protein is CASSLFRTGNYEQYF.

This rearrangement joins TRBV6-5 to TRBJ2-1; 9 nucleotides match TRBD1. The V segment lost 0 bases and the J segment 7 bases; nucleotides outside the gene matches: 1. The CDR3 totals 14 residues. The V gene's germline CDR1 is MNHEY and CDR2 SVGAGI. Here the CDR3 DNA reads TGTGCCAGCAGTTACTCGACAGGGGGAAATGAGCAGTTCTTC. The encoded protein is CASSYSTGGNEQFF.

The sample holds a few counts of this clone. The chain recombines TRBV13 with TRBJ1-1; D is undetermined. Germline CDR1 is PRHDT and CDR2 is FYEKMQ (reference sequence). The CDR3 loop spans 13 amino acids. The V and J ends lost 0 bases and 1 base respectively, with 3 bases between them. CDR3 coding DNA: TGTGCCAGCAGCTTAGGGGGGAACACTGAAGCTTTCTTT. Translating it yields CASSLGGNTEAFF.

The chain combines TRBV5-1 with TRBJ2-1; TRBD2 matches at 9 bases. There are 18 residues in the CDR3. Germline values: CDR1 SGHRS, CDR2 YFSETQ. V shed 4 bases and J 7 bases; nucleotides not matched to a gene: 18. The DNA of the CDR3 is TGCGCCAGCAGCCTGGTGGGCGAGCGGGGGGCATTTCGAAATGAGCAGTTCTTC. It translates to CASSLVGERGAFRNEQFF.

This clone was recorded once. This sequence joins TRBV6-2 or TRBV6-3 and TRBJ1-6; TRBD1 matches 7 bases. Germline loops: CDR1 MNHEY, CDR2 SVGEGT. This CDR3 has 15 amino acids. Losses at the gene ends were 6 bases for V and 8 bases for J; bases not matched to a gene: 10. The chain's CDR3 is CASSRDSFRDSPLHF. In DNA form, the CDR3 reads TGTGCCAGCAGCCGGGACAGCTTCCGGGATTCACCCCTCCACTTT.

The chain is built from TRBV4-2 and TRBJ1-5, with a tentative D call TRBD1 (5 bases). V lost 0 bases, J lost 7 bases, and 10 bases lay in between. The CDR3 is made up of 14 amino acids. Germline V gene lookup returns CDR1 LGHNA and CDR2 YNFKEQ. The CDR3 here is CASSQDYGDQPQHF. The CDR3 DNA reads as TGTGCCAGCAGCCAAGATTACGGGGACCAGCCCCAGCATTTT.

This chain uses TRBV5-1 with TRBJ2-4; perhaps TRBD1 as D (6 bases). This CDR3 is 20 amino acids long. Trimming shortened V by 0 bases and J by 1 base, and 23 bases separated the two germline ends. Germline CDR1 is SGHRS and CDR2 is YFSETQ. The chain's CDR3 is CASSLADWTVRGRAKNIQYF. The CDR3 region has the DNA TGCGCCAGCAGCTTGGCCGACTGGACAGTCCGGGGTCGCGCCAAAAACATTCAGTACTTC.

The chain couples TRBV4-1 to TRBJ1-2, with D perhaps matching TRBD1 (6 bases). Germline CDR1 reads MGHRA; CDR2 reads YSYEKL. The CDR3 sequence is 15 residues long. V was pared by 1 base and J by 0 bases, with 9 bases between. The CDR3 DNA reads as TGCGCCAGCAGCCAAGCCGGACAGACTAACTATGGCTACACCTTC. It is translated as CASSQAGQTNYGYTF.

This chain joins TRBV6-2 or TRBV6-3 and TRBJ2-3; 7 bases agree with TRBD2. Germline V CDR1 and CDR2: MNHEY, SVGEGT. V was pared by 5 bases and J by 1 base, with 6 bases of the junction left unmatched. The CDR3 is 15 amino acids. The CDR3 region is CASSKLAPGTDTQYF. The CDR3 DNA reads as TGTGCCAGCAGTAAACTAGCGCCCGGCACAGATACGCAGTATTTT.